A selection of T cell receptor beta chains follows, all from one sample in a study of blood T cell repertoires in COVID-19. Some clones are missing from TCRdb's copy, which holds only in-frame ones; the method was immunoSEQ multiplex PCR. The repertoire holds over 130,000 clones, with 88% as singletons. The sample taken for sequencing was peripheral blood. These receptors came from a human donor with COVID-19, enrolled during active disease. The donor label of this sample is uncertain. The conserved cysteine and the conserved F or W are not part of the CDR3 here.

j_call | v_call | cdr3_aa
TRBJ1-2 | TRBV3-1/TRBV3-2 | ASSPPVPPRDYT
TRBJ1-1 | TRBV3-1/TRBV3-2 | ASSLEAGNTEAF
TRBJ1-3 | TRBV9 | ASSVGGALSSGNTIY
TRBJ2-3 | TRBV7-6 | ASSLAAAGRGQY
TRBJ1-6 | TRBV27 | ASSRGQLRSPLH
TRBJ2-5 | TRBV7-3 | ASSILDRGGETQY
TRBJ2-1 | TRBV27 | ASSLAAGSGKRGEQF
TRBJ1-4 | TRBV9 | ASSAGQADGEKLF
TRBJ1-2 | TRBV7-9 | ASSLAAGVDGYT
TRBJ2-7 | TRBV5-1 | ASSETSGTGLYEQY
TRBJ2-3 | TRBV5-4 | ASSPGGRDTQY
TRBJ1-6 | TRBV11-3 | ASSPGTGATAPLH
TRBJ2-3 | TRBV7-2 | ASSFTPRGLAVDTQY